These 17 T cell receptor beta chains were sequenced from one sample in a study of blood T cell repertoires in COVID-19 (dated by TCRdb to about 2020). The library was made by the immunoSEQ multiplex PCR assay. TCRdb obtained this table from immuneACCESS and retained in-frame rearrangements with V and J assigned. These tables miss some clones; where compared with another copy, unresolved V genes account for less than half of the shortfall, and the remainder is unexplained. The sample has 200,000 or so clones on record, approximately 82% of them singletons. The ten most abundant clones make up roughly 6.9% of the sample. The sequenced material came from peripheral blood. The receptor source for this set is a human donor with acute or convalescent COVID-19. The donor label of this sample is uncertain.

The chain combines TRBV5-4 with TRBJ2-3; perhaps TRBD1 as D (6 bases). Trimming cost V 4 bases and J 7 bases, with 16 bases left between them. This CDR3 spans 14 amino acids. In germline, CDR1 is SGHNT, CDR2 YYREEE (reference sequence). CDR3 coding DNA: TGTGCCAGCAGCCAGGAACAGGGTAGCAATACGCAGTATTTT. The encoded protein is CASSQEQGSNTQYF. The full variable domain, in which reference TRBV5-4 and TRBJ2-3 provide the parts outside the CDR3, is ETGVTQSPTHLIKTRGQQVTLRCSSQSGHNTVSWYQQALGQGPQFIFQYYREEENGRGNFPPRFSGLQFPNYSSELNVNALELDDSALYLCASSQEQGSNTQYFGPGTRLTVL.

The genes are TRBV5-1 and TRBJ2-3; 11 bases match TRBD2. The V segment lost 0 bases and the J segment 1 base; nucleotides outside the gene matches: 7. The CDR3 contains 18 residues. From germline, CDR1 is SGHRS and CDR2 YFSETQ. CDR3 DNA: TGCGCCAGCAGCTTGGGTAGCGGGAGGGCCTTTGGCACAGATACGCAGTATTTT. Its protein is CASSLGSGRAFGTDTQYF. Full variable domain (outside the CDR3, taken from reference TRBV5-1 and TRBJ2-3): KAGVTQTPRYLIKTRGQQVTLSCSPISGHRSVSWYQQTPGQGLQFLFEYFSETQRNKGNFPGRFSGRQFSNSRSEMNVSTLELGDSALYLCASSLGSGRAFGTDTQYFGPGTRLTVL.

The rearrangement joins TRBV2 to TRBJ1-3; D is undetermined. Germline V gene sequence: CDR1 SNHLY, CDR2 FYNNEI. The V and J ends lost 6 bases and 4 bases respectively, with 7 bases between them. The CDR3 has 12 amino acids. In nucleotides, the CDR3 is TGTGCCAGCAGGGAAACAGGAAACACCATATATTTT. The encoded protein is CASRETGNTIYF.

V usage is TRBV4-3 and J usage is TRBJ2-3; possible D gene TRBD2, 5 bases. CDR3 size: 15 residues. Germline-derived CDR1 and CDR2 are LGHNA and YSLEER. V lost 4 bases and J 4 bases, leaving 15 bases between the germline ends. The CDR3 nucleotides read TGCGCCAGCAGCCTAGGACCAGAGGAGGCAGATACGCAGTATTTT. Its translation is CASSLGPEEADTQYF.

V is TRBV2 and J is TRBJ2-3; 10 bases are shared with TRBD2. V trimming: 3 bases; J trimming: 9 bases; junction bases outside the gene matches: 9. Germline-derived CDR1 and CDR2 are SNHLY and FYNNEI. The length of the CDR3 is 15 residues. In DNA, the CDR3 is TGTGCCAGCAGTGATCAGCGGGGGGGAATAGGCACGCAGTATTTT. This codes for CASSDQRGGIGTQYF.

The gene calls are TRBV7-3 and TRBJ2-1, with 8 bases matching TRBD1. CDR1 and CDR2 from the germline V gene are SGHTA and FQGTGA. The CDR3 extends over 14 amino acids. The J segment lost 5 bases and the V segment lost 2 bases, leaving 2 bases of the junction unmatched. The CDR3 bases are TGTGCCAGCAGCTTAGACAGGGGAAACAATGAGCAGTTCTTC. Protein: CASSLDRGNNEQFF.

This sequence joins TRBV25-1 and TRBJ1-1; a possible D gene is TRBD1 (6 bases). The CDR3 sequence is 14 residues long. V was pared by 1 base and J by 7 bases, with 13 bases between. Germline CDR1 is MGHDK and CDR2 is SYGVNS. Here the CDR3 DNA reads TGTGCCAGCAGTGAATGGAGGGGGGGAGGTGAAGCTTTCTTT. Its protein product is CASSEWRGGGEAFF.

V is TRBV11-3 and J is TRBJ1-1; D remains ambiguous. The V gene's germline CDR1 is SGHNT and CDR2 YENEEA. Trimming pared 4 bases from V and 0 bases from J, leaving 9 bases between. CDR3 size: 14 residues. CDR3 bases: TGTGCCAGCAGCTCCGGGAGCATGAACACTGAAGCTTTCTTT. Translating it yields CASSSGSMNTEAFF.

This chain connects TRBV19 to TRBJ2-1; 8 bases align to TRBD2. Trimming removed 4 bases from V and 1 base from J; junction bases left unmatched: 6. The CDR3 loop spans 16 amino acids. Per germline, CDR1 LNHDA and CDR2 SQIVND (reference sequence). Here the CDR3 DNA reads TGTGCCAGTAGTAAACCTAGCGGGCGTTCCTACAATGAGCAGTTCTTC. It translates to CASSKPSGRSYNEQFF.

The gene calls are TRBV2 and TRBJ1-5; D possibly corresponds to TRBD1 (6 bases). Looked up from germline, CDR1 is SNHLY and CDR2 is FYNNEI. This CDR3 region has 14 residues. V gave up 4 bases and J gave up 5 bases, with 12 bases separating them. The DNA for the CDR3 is TGTGCCAGCAGTGCGGGACAAGGGCATCAGCCCCAGCATTTT. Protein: CASSAGQGHQPQHF.

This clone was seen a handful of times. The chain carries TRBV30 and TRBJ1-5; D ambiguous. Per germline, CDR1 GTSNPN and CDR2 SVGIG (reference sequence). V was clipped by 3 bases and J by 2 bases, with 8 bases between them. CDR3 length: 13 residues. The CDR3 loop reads CAWRENGNQPQHF. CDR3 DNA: TGTGCCTGGAGGGAGAATGGCAATCAGCCCCAGCATTTT.

CDR3 residues: CASSLNRVEVSPLHF. CDR3 DNA sequence: TGCGCCAGCAGCCTTAACAGGGTCGAGGTATCACCCCTCCACTTT. The gene calls are TRBV5-1 and TRBJ1-6; D is possibly TRBD1 (6 bases). The germline CDR1 and CDR2 sequences are SGHRS and YFSETQ. The V end lost 4 bases, the J end lost 10 bases, and 18 bases lay between the germline ends. The CDR3 runs to 15 residues. Using reference TRBV5-1 and TRBJ1-6 for the parts outside the CDR3, the full variable domain is KAGVTQTPRYLIKTRGQQVTLSCSPISGHRSVSWYQQTPGQGLQFLFEYFSETQRNKGNFPGRFSGRQFSNSRSEMNVSTLELGDSALYLCASSLNRVEVSPLHFGNGTRLTVT.

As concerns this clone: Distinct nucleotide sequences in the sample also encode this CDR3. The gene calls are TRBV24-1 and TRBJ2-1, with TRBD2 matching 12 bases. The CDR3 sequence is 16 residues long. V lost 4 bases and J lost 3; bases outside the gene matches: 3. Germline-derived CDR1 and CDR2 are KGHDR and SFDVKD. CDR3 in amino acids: CATSDSTSGSYNEQFF. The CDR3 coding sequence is TGTGCCACCAGTGACTCGACTAGCGGGAGCTACAATGAGCAGTTCTTC.

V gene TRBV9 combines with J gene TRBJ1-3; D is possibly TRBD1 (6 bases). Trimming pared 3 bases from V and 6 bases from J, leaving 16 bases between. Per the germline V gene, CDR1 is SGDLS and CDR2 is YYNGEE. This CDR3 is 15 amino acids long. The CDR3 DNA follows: TGTGCCAGCAGCGAAGGGGGGGGACTACCAAACACCATATATTTT. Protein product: CASSEGGGLPNTIYF.

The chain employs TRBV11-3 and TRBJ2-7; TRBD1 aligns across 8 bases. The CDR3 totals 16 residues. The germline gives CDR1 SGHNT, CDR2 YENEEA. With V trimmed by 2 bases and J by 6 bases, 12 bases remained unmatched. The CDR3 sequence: CASSLTGAGGFSEQYF. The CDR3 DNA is TGTGCCAGCAGCTTAACCGGGGCAGGGGGCTTCAGCGAGCAGTACTTC.

The CDR3 DNA sequence: TGCGCCAGCAGCCAAGATCATACAGGGGGGATCCGTGAGCAGTTCTTC. Translating it yields CASSQDHTGGIREQFF. J is TRBJ2-1 and V is TRBV4-1, with 8 positions matching TRBD1. The CDR3 covers 16 residues. J was trimmed by 9 bases and V by 0 bases; bases with no gene match: 10. Germline values: CDR1 MGHRA, CDR2 YSYEKL.

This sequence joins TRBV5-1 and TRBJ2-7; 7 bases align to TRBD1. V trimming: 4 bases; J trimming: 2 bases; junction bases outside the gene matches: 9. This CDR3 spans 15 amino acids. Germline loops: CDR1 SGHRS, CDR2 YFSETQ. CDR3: CASSVSGTEAYEQYF. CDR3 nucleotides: TGCGCCAGCAGCGTCTCCGGGACAGAAGCCTACGAGCAGTACTTC.